A selection of T cell receptor beta chains follows, all from one sample in a study of radiotherapy plus CTLA-4 blockade in lung cancer. Profiled with immunoSEQ multiplex PCR; TCRdb holds only in-frame clones, not every one. Of 35,000 or so clones listed, 85% to 90% are singletons. Source: peripheral blood, taken from a patient treated with radiotherapy plus ipilimumab. The receptors shown here come from a human donor with non-small cell lung cancer who had stable disease on radiotherapy plus ipilimumab. CDR3s include the opening cysteine and the closing phenylalanine or tryptophan. A D gene is named only where the DNA matches it firmly. Clone size, where shown, is once, few, many, or a class for clones that have expanded.

D,V,size,J,DNA,CDR3
TRBD2,TRBV7-6,-,TRBJ2-7,TGTGCCAGCAGCTCCCTAGCGGGAACAATCTACGAGCAGTACTTC,CASSSLAGTIYEQYF
-,TRBV27,-,TRBJ2-5,TGTGCCAGCAGTCCCCGGCCCCCCGGAGGGTACCAAGAGACCCAGTACTTC,CASSPRPPGGYQETQYF
-,TRBV30,-,TRBJ2-7,TGTGCCTGGGGGGCTGGCCGGCGGAAAAGCTACGAGCAGTACTTC,CAWGAGRRKSYEQYF
-,TRBV15,few,TRBJ2-5,TGTGCCACCAGCAGAGACGAGGGCCGGCTCCAAGAGACCCAGTACTTC,CATSRDEGRLQETQYF
TRBD1,TRBV28,-,TRBJ1-2,TGTGCCAGCAGCGCCCGAAGGGGGCCCCCCTATGGCTACACCTTC,CASSARRGPPYGYTF
TRBD2,TRBV7-2,-,TRBJ2-7,TGTGCCAGCACCGGATGGCGGGACTACCCTACGTTTGAGCAGTACTTC,CASTGWRDYPTFEQYF
TRBD2,TRBV11-2,-,TRBJ2-3,TGTGCCAGCAGCCGGCGGGGGGCCCCCACAGATACGCAGTATTTT,CASSRRGAPTDTQYF
TRBD1,TRBV28,-,TRBJ1-5,TGTGCCAGCAGTTCTCGACAGGGAACCAATCAGCCCCAGCATTTT,CASSSRQGTNQPQHF
TRBD2,TRBV7-3,-,TRBJ2-1,TGTGCCAGCAGCGCAATGGGGGGGGGTCCTAGCGGGAGCTCCTACAATGAGCAGTTCTTC,CASSAMGGGPSGSSYNEQFF
TRBD2,TRBV11-3,-,TRBJ2-1,TGTGCCAGCAGCCCGGGTCGGACTAGCGGGAGGAATGAGCAGTTCTTC,CASSPGRTSGRNEQFF
-,TRBV6-5,-,TRBJ2-7,TGTGCCAGCAGTTTTAGGGGGGCCAGGGGGACCTACGAGCAGTACTTC,CASSFRGARGTYEQYF
-,TRBV5-1,-,TRBJ1-3,TGCGCCAGCAGCTCGCAGGGCCACAGGAACACCATATATTTT,CASSSQGHRNTIYF
-,TRBV28,few,TRBJ1-2,TGTGCCAGCAGTCCGCGGGACTATGGCTACACCTTC,CASSPRDYGYTF
-,TRBV7-2,-,TRBJ2-3,TGTGCCAGCAGCTTAGAACATTACCTAGATACGCAGTATTTT,CASSLEHYLDTQYF
-,TRBV7-7,-,TRBJ2-5,TGTGCCAGCAGCCCTATAGGAGGATTCAAAGAGACCCAGTACTTC,CASSPIGGFKETQYF
-,TRBV28,-,TRBJ1-3,TGTGCCAGCGTCCCGGGGAATCGGGTAATCTCTGGAAACACCATATATTTT,CASVPGNRVISGNTIYF
TRBD2,TRBV7-9,-,TRBJ2-1,TGTGCCAGCAGCCCCTCCCCACTAGCGGGAGGGCCGCGGAATGAGCAGTTCTTC,CASSPSPLAGGPRNEQFF
-,TRBV6-6,-,TRBJ1-2,TGTGCCAGCAGTTACGGACAGAACTATGGCTACACCTTC,CASSYGQNYGYTF
TRBD2,TRBV4-3,-,TRBJ2-1,TGCGCCAGCAGCCATGGAGCGGGAGGCACCTACAATGAGCAGTTCTTC,CASSHGAGGTYNEQFF
TRBD1,TRBV6-5,few,TRBJ2-7,TGTGCCAGTTGTGGGGACAGCCTCTACGAGCAGTACTTC,CASCGDSLYEQYF
-,TRBV19,-,TRBJ2-2,TGTGCCCAGGATACCGGGGAGCTGTTTTTT,CAQDTGELFF
-,TRBV29-1,-,TRBJ2-7,TGCAGCGTTGGGAGGGACAGTACCTACGAGCAGTACTTC,CSVGRDSTYEQYF
-,TRBV19,-,TRBJ2-1,TGTGCCAGTAGTATAGTCGGGCAGGGCTTCTACAATGAGCAGTTCTTC,CASSIVGQGFYNEQFF
TRBD2,TRBV7-9,-,TRBJ2-2,TGTGCCAGCAGCTTAGGTGAACTAGCGGGAGATTTCGACACCGGGGAGCTGTTTTTT,CASSLGELAGDFDTGELFF
TRBD2,TRBV10-3,-,TRBJ2-1,TGTGCCATCAGTGAGATAAGCGGGAGAAACGGGGAGAATGAGCAGTTCTTC,CAISEISGRNGENEQFF
TRBD2,TRBV7-3,-,TRBJ2-2,TGTGCCAGCAGCTTTACTAGCGGGCAGAACACCGGGGAGCTGTTTTTT,CASSFTSGQNTGELFF
-,TRBV12-2,-,TRBJ1-5,TGTGCAAGTCGCTTACCCATACGGAAAGGCGCAGAGTTCCCGGGTAGCAATCAGCCCCAGCATTTT,CASRLPIRKGAEFPGSNQPQHF
TRBD1,TRBV5-6,-,TRBJ2-3,TGTGCCAGCAGCTCAAGGACAGGGGGCCTTAGCACAGATACGCAGTATTTT,CASSSRTGGLSTDTQYF
TRBD1,TRBV6-1,once,TRBJ2-3,TGTGCCAGCACCCGGGACAGGGTAACAGATACGCAGTATTTT,CASTRDRVTDTQYF
-,TRBV4-3,-,TRBJ2-1,TGCGCCAGCAGCCAAGGCCGAAGCCCCTACAATGAGCAGTTCTTC,CASSQGRSPYNEQFF
TRBD2,TRBV4-1,-,TRBJ2-7,TGCGCCAGCAGCCAGGCGGGACTAGCCTCCTCCTACGAGCAGTACTTC,CASSQAGLASSYEQYF
-,TRBV7-2,-,TRBJ1-4,TGTGCCAGCAGCCCAGGGAGGGAAACAACTAATGAAAAACTGTTTTTT,CASSPGRETTNEKLFF
TRBD2,TRBV5-1,-,TRBJ2-1,TGCGCCAGCAGTCCTAGCGGCCCCTCCTACAATGAGCAGTTCTTC,CASSPSGPSYNEQFF
TRBD1,TRBV5-1,-,TRBJ2-3,TGCGCCAGCAGCACCCATCCGGGACAGGGGGCAGGAGATACGCAGTATTTT,CASSTHPGQGAGDTQYF
-,TRBV6-1,-,TRBJ1-6,TGTGCCAGCGTTTTGCAGGGAAATTCACCCCTCCACTTT,CASVLQGNSPLHF
-,TRBV2,-,TRBJ1-3,TGTGCCAGCACTCTCGACTCCAACTCTGGAAACACCATATATTTT,CASTLDSNSGNTIYF
-,TRBV18,-,TRBJ1-1,TGTGCCAGCTCACCACCAACCCAACCAAGAGAGGGTGAAGCTTTCTTT,CASSPPTQPREGEAFF
-,TRBV4-1,medium-sized,TRBJ1-4,TGCGCCAGCAGCCAAAGCGCTGGGAGCCAGCAGGTAGAAAAACTGTTTTTT,CASSQSAGSQQVEKLFF
TRBD1,TRBV2,-,TRBJ1-2,TGTGCCAGCAGTGATACCAAGACAGGGGTGGAAGGCTACACCTTC,CASSDTKTGVEGYTF
TRBD1,TRBV28,-,TRBJ1-4,TGTGCCAGCAGTGGGGACAGGGGAAATGAAAAACTGTTTTTT,CASSGDRGNEKLFF
-,TRBV2,once,TRBJ2-7,TGTGCCAGCAGATTCACACCGGGTCCAGCTTCCTACGAGCAGTACTTC,CASRFTPGPASYEQYF
TRBD2,TRBV10-3,-,TRBJ2-7,TGTGCCATCAGTGCCAGCGGGAGAGATACCGAGCAGTACTTC,CAISASGRDTEQYF
TRBD1,TRBV7-2,-,TRBJ1-3,TGTGCCAGCAGCTTCGACAGGGCTCCGGGAAACACCATATATTTT,CASSFDRAPGNTIYF
-,TRBV4-3,-,TRBJ1-1,TGCGCCAGCCGCACCTCGACAGCCAACACTGAAGCTTTCTTT,CASRTSTANTEAFF
-,TRBV6-6,few,TRBJ2-7,TGTGCCAGCAACCTAGCGGAGGGGGGCTACGAGCAGTACTTC,CASNLAEGGYEQYF
TRBD1,TRBV6-5,-,TRBJ2-7,TGTGCCAGCAGTTCACGGACAGGGACGGGCGAGCAGTACTTC,CASSSRTGTGEQYF
-,TRBV20-1,once,TRBJ1-4,TGCAGTGCTAGTATTAATGAAAAACTGTTTTTT,CSASINEKLFF
-,TRBV9,-,TRBJ2-7,TGTGCCAGCAGCGTAGGCGGTACCAGCTCCTACGAGCAGTACTTC,CASSVGGTSSYEQYF
TRBD1,TRBV30,-,TRBJ1-1,TGTGCCCGAACAGGGGGCTCCCAAGGGAACACTGAAGCTTTCTTT,CARTGGSQGNTEAFF
TRBD1,TRBV7-8,-,TRBJ2-2,TGTGCCAGCAGCTTAGTCGTTCCGGGACAGACGAACACCGGGGAGCTGTTTTTT,CASSLVVPGQTNTGELFF
-,TRBV27,-,TRBJ2-6,TGTGCCAGCAGCCCGATGACTACAGGGTCGGGGGGGGCCAACGTCCTGACTTTC,CASSPMTTGSGGANVLTF
TRBD1,TRBV11-1,-,TRBJ2-7,TGTGCCAGCAGCCAGACAGGGGATCACTACGAGCAGTACTTC,CASSQTGDHYEQYF
TRBD1,TRBV28,-,TRBJ1-4,TGTGCCAGCAGACTTCCCCCCGGGACAGGGAGTGAAAAACTGTTTTTT,CASRLPPGTGSEKLFF
-,TRBV25-1,-,TRBJ2-1,TGTGCCAGCAGTGAAACCCAAGGGAGCTCCTACAATGAGCAGTTCTTC,CASSETQGSSYNEQFF
-,TRBV27,once,TRBJ2-7,TGTGCCAGCAGTTTTGGACCGACCTTCACAGCGGTCGAGCAGTACTTC,CASSFGPTFTAVEQYF
-,TRBV2,-,TRBJ2-7,TGTGCCAGCAATGATGCGCCCCCACCCGAGCAGTACTTC,CASNDAPPPEQYF
TRBD2,TRBV4-1,-,TRBJ2-1,TGCGCCAGCAGCTCTCGGACTAGCGGGAGCAATGAGCAGTTCTTC,CASSSRTSGSNEQFF